A selection of T cell receptor beta chains follows, all from one sample in a study of T cells in Graves' hyperthyroidism and ophthalmopathy. TCRdb reprocessed the multiplex PCR reads with MiXCR, giving one entry per CDR3 protein. This sample has some 300,000 distinct CDR3 sequences, with roughly 13% found just once. Sequencing used blood. Receptor source: a woman between 40 and 55 years old with Graves' hyperthyroidism. Each CDR3 is given with its conserved first and last residue. Fields, in order: D gene, V gene, clone size, J gene, CDR3 protein, CDR3 DNA. The D gene is left open where the match is weak. Size values are once, few and many counts, or a class for expanded clones, and some rows have none.

>-|TRBV3-1|many|TRBJ1-1
CASSQDVTDSNTEAFF
TGTGCCAGCAGCCAAGATGTCACGGACTCGAACACTGAAGCTTTCTTT
>-|TRBV25-1|many|TRBJ1-1
CASSPGGGGSTEAFF
TGTGCCAGCAGTCCGGGTGGAGGCGGTAGCACTGAAGCTTTCTTT
>-|TRBV6-5|many|TRBJ2-2
CASSYSGYTGELFF
TGTGCCAGCAGTTACTCAGGCTACACCGGGGAGCTGTTTTTT
>TRBD2|TRBV3-1|few|TRBJ2-4
CASSQGLAGGDIQYF
TGTGCCAGCAGCCAAGGACTAGCGGGCGGGGACATTCAGTACTTC
>-|TRBV15|many|TRBJ2-7
CATSRYVTLEQYF
TGTGCCACCAGCAGATATGTTACACTCGAGCAGTACTTC
>TRBD2|TRBV10-2|few|TRBJ2-2
CASSEPGTSAGELFF
TGCGCCAGCAGTGAGCCAGGGACTAGCGCCGGGGAGCTGTTTTTT
>TRBD2|TRBV20-1|-|TRBJ2-2
CSASGGSGRPNTGELFF
TGCAGTGCTAGCGGGGGTAGCGGGAGGCCGAACACCGGGGAGCTGTTTTTT
>-|TRBV6-6|many|TRBJ2-7
CASSYGIGGGQYF
TGTGCCAGCAGTTACGGGATTGGGGGTGGGCAGTACTTC
>TRBD2|TRBV29-1|few|TRBJ2-5
CSVEGRGTSGRARETQYF
TGCAGCGTTGAGGGGAGGGGGACTAGCGGGAGGGCCCGGGAGACCCAGTACTTC
>TRBD1|TRBV28|many|TRBJ2-3
CASSKQGLPDTQYF
TGTGCCAGCAGTAAACAGGGGTTGCCAGATACGCAGTATTTT
>-|TRBV2|many|TRBJ1-2
CASSEARGSPRYTF
TGTGCCAGCAGTGAAGCGCGCGGGAGCCCGCGCTACACCTTC
>-|TRBV7-8|-|TRBJ1-1
CASSLVEVNTEAFF
TGTGCCAGCAGCTTAGTCGAGGTGAACACTGAAGCTTTCTTT
>-|TRBV6-1|few|TRBJ1-1
CASSEGFRGMNTEAFF
TGTGCCAGCAGTGAAGGTTTCAGGGGCATGAACACTGAAGCTTTCTTT
>TRBD1|TRBV28|many|TRBJ2-7
CASTPFGQGAYEQYF
TGTGCCAGCACCCCCTTCGGACAGGGAGCCTACGAGCAGTACTTC
>TRBD1|TRBV20-1|many|TRBJ1-2
CSARVRGYGYTF
TGCAGTGCTAGAGTCAGGGGGTATGGCTACACCTTC
>-|TRBV20-1|many|TRBJ2-1
CSALPRINEQFF
TGCAGTGCCCTCCCTAGGATCAATGAGCAGTTCTTC